This entry lists 19 T cell receptor beta chains sequenced from one sample in a study of Graves' ophthalmopathy and Graves' hyperthyroidism (dated by TCRdb to the late 2010s). The data were produced on an Illumina HiSeq 2000. For repertoire sequencing, TCR beta CDR3 regions were amplified from RNA transcripts. The first round of RT-PCR was done with HTBI primers and the Qiagen OneStep RT-PCR kit, and was followed by a second round of multiplex PCR, then size selection and purification. TCRdb ran its own pipeline on the public reads, namely fastp trimming at Q25 and MiXCR clone calling, and kept in-frame beta chains. Each entry is one CDR3 protein sequence, shown with its most common DNA and genes. The sample table records about 740,000 distinct CDR3 sequences; 35% to 50% of these occur just once. In total, the top ten clones hold approximately 46% of the sample. The source material was peripheral blood. These receptors came from an adult man with Graves' ophthalmopathy.

This sequence joins TRBV19 and TRBJ1-5, with TRBD1 identical over 10 bases. V gave up 5 bases and J gave up 2 bases; unmatched junction bases: 12. The CDR3 extends over 18 amino acids. CDR1 and CDR2 from the germline V gene are LNHDA and SQIVND (reference sequence). DNA for the CDR3: TGTGCCAGTAGTGTTTCCGGGACAGGGGTTAGTCGCAATCAGCCCCAGCATTTT. Translation gives CASSVSGTGVSRNQPQHF.

A single count supports this clonotype. This chain links TRBV25-1 with TRBJ1-1; D gene ambiguous. Germline V gene data show CDR1 as MGHDK and CDR2 as SYGVNS. V was pared by 4 bases and J by 6 bases, with 15 bases between. CDR3 size: 14 residues. The CDR3 protein is CASSAAGVFPEAFF. The CDR3 region has the DNA TGTGCCAGCAGTGCTGCAGGAGTCTTTCCTGAAGCTTTCTTT.

This clonotype was observed once. J is TRBJ2-7 and V is TRBV2; no clear D gene. Germline-derived CDR1 and CDR2 are SNHLY and FYNNEI. Trimming pared 3 bases from V and 3 bases from J, leaving 15 bases between. CDR3 size: 15 residues. Written as DNA, the CDR3 is TGTGCCAGCAGTGAGTTCGGCAGGACGATCTACGAGCAGTACTTC. It translates to CASSEFGRTIYEQYF.

With respect to this clonotype: An end of the junction does not agree with germline; a read error may underlie this. V usage is TRBV25-1 and J usage is TRBJ2-2; perhaps TRBD2 as D (7 bases). In germline, CDR1 is MGHDK, CDR2 SYGVNS. The CDR3 covers 15 residues. CDR3 sequence reads: CASSERGARGNEQFF. The CDR3 nucleotides read TGTGCCAGCAGTGAACGGGGGGCAAGGGGCAATGAGCAGTTTTTT.

There are many counts of this clonotype. The J gene is TRBJ2-7, the V gene TRBV7-9, with 11 bases fitting TRBD1. This CDR3 is built from 13 residues. The trim removed 5 bases at V and 6 bases at J, leaving 3 bases unmatched. Per the germline V gene, CDR1 is SEHNR and CDR2 is FQNEAQ (reference sequence). The CDR3 region is CASSRGTGGEQYF. The CDR3 DNA reads as TGTGCCAGCAGCCGCGGGACAGGGGGCGAGCAGTACTTC.

About this clonotype itself: At one of its ends the junction is not consistent with the germline gene, which may arise from a read error. The chain combines TRBV7-9 with TRBJ2-7; D may match TRBD1 or TRBD2 (6 bases each). This CDR3 has 13 residues. Germline V gives CDR1 SEHNR, CDR2 FQNEAQ (reference sequence). CDR3 nucleotide sequence: TGCGCCAGCAGCCACATCGGGGGCCACGAGCAGTACTTC. Amino acids: CASSHIGGHEQYF.

This clonotype was counted ten times or more. This sequence joins TRBV29-1 and TRBJ2-5; D unresolved. Trimming took off 5 bases at V and 0 bases at J, with 16 bases between the two ends. Germline V lookup: CDR1 SQVTM, CDR2 ANQGSEA. The CDR3 runs 15 residues. CDR3 sequence reads: CSVLQATTYQETQYF. CDR3 DNA sequence: TGCAGCGTTTTGCAGGCTACGACCTACCAAGAGACCCAGTACTTC. The full variable domain, completed using reference TRBV29-1 and TRBJ2-5, is SAVISQKPSRDICQRGTSLTIQCQVDSQVTMMFWYRQQPGQSLTLIATANQGSEATYESGFVIDKFPISRPNLTFSTLTVSNMSPEDSSIYLCSVLQATTYQETQYFGPGTRLLVL.

This clonotype was counted many times. The J gene is TRBJ1-1, the V gene TRBV10-3; D unresolved. This CDR3 has 11 residues. CDR1 is ENHRY and CDR2 is SYGVKD in the germline V gene. With 10 bases removed from V and 5 bases from J, the gap between germline ends came to 11 bases. The CDR3: CATMGNTEAFF. The DNA of the CDR3 is TGTGCCACCATGGGGAATACTGAAGCTTTCTTT.

In nucleotides, the CDR3 is TGCAGTGCTCCCGGACTAGGAGGCTACGAGCAGTACTTC. Amino acid sequence: CSAPGLGGYEQYF. The chain has TRBV20-1 and TRBJ2-7; 7 bases agree with TRBD2. The CDR3 runs 13 residues. Germline values: CDR1 DFQATT, CDR2 SNEGSKA (reference sequence). Germline trimming cut 5 bases from V and 3 bases from J; bases unmatched to any gene: 7.

This clonotype was counted a few times. The chain recombines TRBV25-1 with TRBJ2-6; D is ambiguous. This CDR3 contains 16 residues. Germline loops: CDR1 MGHDK, CDR2 SYGVNS. The V end lost 5 bases, the J end lost 2 bases, and 13 bases lay between the germline ends. CDR3 bases: TGTGCCAGCAGTACTTACAGTAACCCTGGGGCCAACGTCCTGACTTTC. Translated, it gives CASSTYSNPGANVLTF.

On this clonotype itself: An end of the junction differs from the germline gene, which may be a read error. The gene calls are TRBV7-6 and TRBJ2-5, with D possibly TRBD1 on 6 matching bases. CDR1 and CDR2 from the germline V gene are SGHVS and FNYEAQ. The CDR3 is made up of 17 amino acids. The CDR3 loop is CASSLGYRGGPQETQYF. The CDR3 DNA reads TGTGCCAGCAGCTTAGGATATAGAGGGGGACCGCAAGAGACTCAGTACTTC.

The CDR3 region is CAIKPAGGQETQYF. Written as DNA, the CDR3 is TGTGCCATCAAACCCGCGGGAGGCCAAGAGACCCAGTACTTC. The genes are TRBV10-3 and TRBJ2-5; 8 bases are shared with TRBD2. This CDR3 has 14 amino acids. CDR1 ENHRY and CDR2 SYGVKD come from the germline V gene. J was trimmed by 1 base and V by 7 bases; bases with no gene match: 5.

In this sample, this clonotype turned up many times. The chain joins TRBV9 to TRBJ2-5, with a tentative D call TRBD1 (5 bases). Germline V gives CDR1 SGDLS, CDR2 YYNGEE. V was shortened by 4 bases and J by 1 base, with 11 bases between the two germline ends. The CDR3 runs to 14 residues. The CDR3 reads CASSRQTAQETQYF. CDR3 DNA sequence: TGTGCCAGCAGCAGACAGACAGCCCAAGAGACCCAGTACTTC.

V usage is TRBV25-1 and J usage is TRBJ1-1, with 7 bases that match TRBD1. The germline V gene has CDR1 MGHDK and CDR2 SYGVNS. Losses at the gene ends were 7 bases for V and 2 bases for J; bases not matched to a gene: 16. The CDR3 runs to 17 residues. CDR3 amino acids: CASNKEIKGAHNTEAFF. CDR3 DNA sequence: TGTGCCAGCAACAAAGAGATAAAGGGGGCGCACAACACTGAAGCTTTCTTT. Complete variable domain (other parts from reference TRBV25-1 and TRBJ1-1): EADIYQTPRYLVIGTGKKITLECSQTMGHDKMYWYQQDPGMELHLIHYSYGVNSTEKGDLSSESTVSRIRTEHFPLTLESARPSHTSQYLCASNKEIKGAHNTEAFFGQGTRLTVV.

This clonotype has ten or more counts. The chain employs TRBV5-1 and TRBJ2-5, with D perhaps TRBD2 (6 bases). Trimming shortened V by 4 bases and J by 5 bases, and 12 bases separated the two germline ends. The CDR3 has 13 amino acids. CDR1 and CDR2 (germline): SGHRS, YFSETQ. CDR3 coding DNA: TGCGCCAGCAGCCTTGGGGGGATGGAGACCCAGTACTTC. The encoded protein is CASSLGGMETQYF. Together with reference TRBV5-1 and TRBJ2-5, the CDR3 gives the full variable domain: KAGVTQTPRYLIKTRGQQVTLSCSPISGHRSVSWYQQTPGQGLQFLFEYFSETQRNKGNFPGRFSGRQFSNSRSEMNVSTLELGDSALYLCASSLGGMETQYFGPGTRLLVL.

This chain uses TRBV5-4 with TRBJ2-7; TRBD2 is a possible D gene (5 bases). V lost 3 bases and J lost 3, with 13 bases in between. Germline V gene lookup returns CDR1 SGHNT and CDR2 YYREEE (reference sequence). CDR3 size: 14 residues. CDR3 sequence reads: CASSSDPAGYEQYF. The CDR3 DNA sequence: TGTGCCAGCAGCTCGGACCCCGCGGGCTACGAGCAGTACTTC.

The gene calls are TRBV10-3 and TRBJ2-5; D is possibly TRBD1 (5 bases). The V and J ends lost 4 bases and 4 bases respectively, with 19 bases between them. CDR1 ENHRY and CDR2 SYGVKD come from the germline V gene. CDR3 length: 16 residues. The chain's CDR3 is CAISGGHTRYRETQYF. The CDR3 bases are TGTGCCATCAGTGGGGGCCACACGCGGTACCGAGAGACCCAGTACTTC.

This clonotype was counted at least ten times. The chain carries TRBV25-1 and TRBJ2-3; 10 positions match TRBD2. The CDR3 is 14 residues long. Trimming cost V 3 bases and J 6 bases; bases outside gene matches: 3. The V gene's germline CDR1 is MGHDK and CDR2 SYGVNS. The CDR3 sequence is CASSETTSGDTQYF. Written as DNA, the CDR3 is TGTGCCAGCAGTGAGACGACTAGCGGGGATACGCAGTATTTT.

This clonotype was observed a few times. The V gene is TRBV10-3, the J gene TRBJ2-6, with 10 bases aligning to TRBD1. The CDR3 contains 17 residues. Germline V gene data show CDR1 as ENHRY and CDR2 as SYGVKD. Trimming cost V 10 bases and J 2 bases; bases outside gene matches: 11. CDR3 nucleotides: TGTGCCAGCAGAACAGCCGGGACAGGGGCTGGGGCCAACGTCCTGACTTTC. It is translated as CASRTAGTGAGANVLTF.